The T cell receptor beta chain described here comes from a study of T cell responses to AZD1222 COVID-19 vaccine. Regarding the study as a whole: Spike was spanned by vaccine-associated CD4 TCRs, which were dominant at 160-218 and 743-854. Clonal diversity may have been underestimated in mostly white British donors. Reportedly, nearly half the spike-specific TCRs target unmutated variant regions. Only 5 or 6 people who got AZD1222 tested seropositive at baseline.

Details on this clone: What it recognizes is unknown.

Trimming took off 1 base at V and 4 bases at J, with 16 bases between the two ends. CDR1 is SGHTA, CDR2 FQGNSA, per germline. CDR3 length: 16 amino acids. TCRdb keeps only in-frame clones here, not all; method: immunoSEQ multiplex PCR. The sample shows more than 75,000 clones, around four fifths of them seen only once. The material sequenced was peripheral blood, taken 28 days after the second AZD1222 dose. This receptor was taken from an adult who received the AZD1222 COVID-19 vaccine. The V call is TRBV7-2, the J call TRBJ1-2; unclear D gene. Here the CDR3 reads CASSLGVVGAGYGYTF. The CDR3 nucleotides are TGTGCCAGCAGCTTAGGGGTTGTTGGAGCGGGCTATGGCTACACCTTC.